These 30 T cell receptor beta chains originate from one sample sequenced in a study of glioma-infiltrating T cells. Using RNA template, CDR3s of TCR alpha and beta were amplified with iRepertoire arm-PCR. TCRdb re-analysed the multiplex PCR reads in MiXCR, keeping a single row per CDR3 protein. The sample lists 100,000 to 150,000 distinct CDR3 sequences; more than 20% were seen once. Source material: glioma tissue, nonneoplastic brain tissue, or PBMCs (not recorded which). The receptors were sampled from a human donor with low-grade glioma or glioblastoma, undergoing nonglioma brain surgery, or in good health (not recorded which).

This clonotype was detected only once. V is TRBV30 and J is TRBJ2-3; D is possibly TRBD2 (6 bases). Germline assignment: CDR1 GTSNPN and CDR2 SVGIG (reference sequence). This CDR3 has 13 residues. Trimming removed 4 bases at V and 2 bases at J, with 10 bases between. The CDR3 nucleotides are TGTGCCTGGACGCGGGGAATCACAGATACGCAGTATTTT. Amino acids: CAWTRGITDTQYF.

This clonotype was counted at least ten times. The chain combines TRBV6-1 with TRBJ2-1; tentative D call: TRBD1 (6 bases). Trimming removed 8 bases at V and 8 bases at J, with 16 bases between. The germline gives CDR1 MNHNS, CDR2 SASEGT. The CDR3 consists of 13 residues. This CDR3 reads CASGQPPRDEQFF. The CDR3 DNA follows: TGTGCCAGCGGACAGCCACCTAGGGATGAGCAGTTCTTC.

Only a few counts were recorded for this clonotype. The chain is built from TRBV3-1 and TRBJ1-1; possibly TRBD1 for D (6 bases). This CDR3 region has 14 residues. V was clipped by 4 bases and J by 6 bases, with 15 bases between them. Per germline, CDR1 LGHDT and CDR2 YNNKEL (reference sequence). Here the CDR3 reads CASSLQGPSAEAFF. For the CDR3, the DNA is TGTGCCAGCAGCCTACAGGGCCCTAGCGCTGAAGCTTTCTTT. The whole variable domain, filled in from reference TRBV3-1 and TRBJ1-1, reads DTAVSQTPKYLVTQMGNDKSIKCEQNLGHDTMYWYKQDSKKFLKIMFSYNNKELIINETVPNRFSPKSPDKAHLNLHINSLELGDSAVYFCASSLQGPSAEAFFGQGTRLTVV.

V usage is TRBV7-3 and J usage is TRBJ1-1; no clear D. This CDR3 comprises 13 residues. Looked up from germline, CDR1 is SGHTA and CDR2 is FQGTGA. Trimming stripped 2 bases from V and 5 bases from J, with 9 bases between. This chain's CDR3 is CASSLYGSTEAFF. The CDR3 DNA reads TGTGCCAGCAGCTTATACGGTTCGACTGAAGCTTTCTTT.

This clonotype appeared a few times. The genes are TRBV2 and TRBJ2-3, with 11 nucleotides matching TRBD2. CDR3 length: 14 residues. V was clipped by 6 bases and J by 6 bases; unmatched bases: 5. CDR1 and CDR2 (germline): SNHLY, FYNNEI. CDR3 loop: CASRRLAGRDTQYF. The CDR3 nucleotides are TGTGCCAGCAGGAGACTAGCGGGGAGGGATACGCAGTATTTT.

The chain uses TRBV19 and TRBJ2-3; 9 bases agree with TRBD2. The V segment lost 8 bases and the J segment 2 bases; nucleotides outside the gene matches: 8. CDR1 is LNHDA, CDR2 SQIVND, per germline (reference sequence). The CDR3 contains 15 residues. The CDR3 DNA reads as TGTGCCAGTTCCTGGCGGGGGGGCCACACAGATACGCAGTATTTT. It translates to CASSWRGGHTDTQYF.

Ten or more counts support this clonotype. The V and J genes are TRBV12-3 or TRBV12-4 and TRBJ2-5, with D hard to call. V lost 6 bases to trimming and J lost 5 bases, with 7 bases between them. This CDR3 is built from 11 residues. The CDR3 spells CASSNSETQYF. CDR3 bases: TGTGCCAGCAGCAACAGTGAGACCCAGTACTTC.

Ten or more counts support this clonotype. The CDR3 loop is CASRKQRNTEAFF. The CDR3 region has the DNA TGTGCCAGCAGAAAACAGAGGAACACTGAAGCTTTCTTT. This sequence joins TRBV27 and TRBJ1-1; no firm D call. Trimming stripped 6 bases from V and 1 base from J, with 9 bases between. CDR1 and CDR2 from the germline V gene are MNHEY and SMNVEV (reference sequence). There are 13 residues in the CDR3.

The CDR3 sequence: CASSLTGAGPGTEAFF. In DNA, the CDR3 is TGTGCCAGCAGCTTAACGGGGGCTGGCCCGGGCACTGAAGCTTTCTTT. The chain links TRBV7-9 to TRBJ1-1; D may be TRBD1 (6 bases). Deletions cut 2 bases from V and 4 bases from J, with 17 bases between. Germline V gives CDR1 SEHNR, CDR2 FQNEAQ (reference sequence). CDR3 length: 16 residues.

Comments on this clonotype: Germline is not matched at one junction end, which may reflect a read error. V usage is TRBV7-7 and J usage is TRBJ1-2, with 8 bases fitting TRBD1. From germline, CDR1 is SSHAT and CDR2 FNYEAQ (reference sequence). This CDR3 is 16 amino acids long. The CDR3, as DNA: TGCGCCAGCAGCCAAGACCGGGACAGGCTGAGGGATGGCTACACCTTC. Translated: CASSQDRDRLRDGYTF.

There are a few counts of this clonotype. This sequence joins TRBV6-1 and TRBJ1-2; D is unclear. The germline V and J ends were trimmed by 9 bases and 1 base, with 12 bases remaining between them. Germline CDR1 MNHNS, CDR2 SASEGT. This CDR3 is built from 13 residues. CDR3 sequence (DNA): TGTGCCAGTTTGGGTGGTGGTAACTATGGCTACACCTTC. Amino acids: CASLGGGNYGYTF.

This clonotype was seen many times. The J gene is TRBJ2-2, the V gene TRBV27, with a possible D match to TRBD1 (5 bases). The V end lost 5 bases, the J end lost 0 bases, and 10 bases lay between the germline ends. The CDR3 runs 15 residues. Germline V lookup: CDR1 MNHEY, CDR2 SMNVEV (reference sequence). Written as DNA, the CDR3 is TGTGCCAGCAGTCCCCTACAGGCGAACACCGGGGAGCTGTTTTTT. Protein: CASSPLQANTGELFF.

This clonotype has a handful of counts. This chain uses TRBV28 with TRBJ2-3; D gene uncertain. CDR1 is MDHEN and CDR2 is SYDVKM in the germline V gene. V was cut by 4 bases and J by 7 bases, with 9 bases left in between. This CDR3 region has 12 residues. The CDR3 coding sequence is TGTGCCAGCAGTTCCCCCTCGAATACGCAGTATTTT. Protein product: CASSSPSNTQYF.

This chain links TRBV24-1 with TRBJ2-1; no clear D. The V and J ends lost 0 bases and 8 bases respectively, with 16 bases between them. Germline CDR1 reads KGHDR; CDR2 reads SFDVKD. The CDR3 spans 16 residues. CDR3 protein: CATSDLKGASRDEQFF. The DNA of the CDR3 is TGTGCCACCAGTGATTTGAAGGGTGCCTCGCGCGATGAGCAGTTCTTC.

V gene TRBV14 combines with J gene TRBJ2-1; possibly TRBD1 or TRBD2 for D (6 bases each). The CDR3 length is 20 residues. Germline V gene lookup returns CDR1 SGHDN and CDR2 FVKESK. Trimming left V 1 base short and J 1 base short, with 23 bases between. CDR3 sequence (DNA): TGTGCCAGCAGCCAAGCTTTTGGGCAAACGGGGGCGCGTTCCTACAATGAGCAGTTCTTC. This gives the protein CASSQAFGQTGARSYNEQFF.

The chain employs TRBV20-1 and TRBJ2-1; D unclear. CDR3 length: 13 residues. Deletions cut 3 bases from V and 0 bases from J, with 6 bases between. CDR1 is DFQATT and CDR2 is SNEGSKA in the germline V gene (reference sequence). The CDR3 loop is CSASSGSYNEQFF. The CDR3 DNA sequence: TGCAGTGCTAGTTCCGGCTCCTACAATGAGCAGTTCTTC.

This clonotype was observed a handful of times. The chain has TRBV28 and TRBJ2-7, with D uncertain. From germline, CDR1 is MDHEN and CDR2 SYDVKM. The CDR3 is made up of 14 amino acids. V lost 2 bases, J lost 2 bases, and 10 bases lay in between. Here the CDR3 reads CASSLVSTAYEQYV. The DNA of the CDR3 is TGTGCCAGCAGTTTAGTATCTACCGCCTACGAGCAGTACGTC.

This clonotype showed up just a few times. The rearrangement uses TRBV28 and TRBJ2-7; the match to TRBD1 covers 11 bases. The CDR3 length is 15 residues. V dropped 8 bases and J dropped 6; count of bases not matched to a gene: 12. CDR1 and CDR2 from the germline V gene are MDHEN and SYDVKM. The chain's CDR3 is CASRDAGTGGREQYV. The CDR3 coding sequence is TGTGCCAGCCGAGATGCCGGGACAGGGGGTCGCGAGCAGTACGTC.

The rearrangement links TRBV27 to TRBJ2-1, with 9 bases that match TRBD1. Germline assignment: CDR1 MNHEY and CDR2 SMNVEV (reference sequence). V lost 4 bases and J lost 8; bases outside the gene matches: 12. The CDR3 extends over 16 amino acids. CDR3 nucleotide sequence: TGTGCCAGCAGTTCTCGCGGGACAGGGCTCGACGATGAGCAGTTCTTC. Its protein product is CASSSRGTGLDDEQFF.

This clonotype was found many times. The chain joins TRBV7-2 to TRBJ2-5; D is undetermined. The CDR3 extends over 12 amino acids. CDR1 is SGHTA, CDR2 FQGNSA, per germline. Trimming removed 5 bases from V and 1 base from J, with 5 bases in between. CDR3 region: CASSGPQETQYF. CDR3 nucleotide sequence: TGTGCCAGCAGCGGACCCCAAGAGACCCAGTACTTC.

V and J are TRBV7-9 and TRBJ1-5; no reliable D call. The germline V gene encodes CDR1 SEHNR and CDR2 FQNEAQ (reference sequence). Trimming stripped 3 bases from V and 5 bases from J, with 8 bases between. This CDR3 has 13 residues. CDR3 amino acids: CASSFDKDQPQHF. Written as DNA, the CDR3 is TGTGCCAGCAGCTTCGACAAAGATCAGCCCCAGCATTTT. Supplemented by reference TRBV7-9 and TRBJ1-5, the full variable domain reads DTGVSQNPRHKITKRGQNVTFRCDPISEHNRLYWYRQTLGQGPEFLTYFQNEAQLEKSRLLSDRFSAERPKGSFSTLEIQRTEQGDSAMYLCASSFDKDQPQHFGDGTRLSIL.

This clonotype has more than one count but fewer than ten. This chain uses TRBV19 with TRBJ1-3; tentatively, D is TRBD1 (5 bases). Germline V CDR1 and CDR2: LNHDA, SQIVND (reference sequence). The CDR3 sequence is 14 residues long. Deletions cut 9 bases from V and 2 bases from J, with 14 bases between. Here the CDR3 DNA reads TGTGCCAGCAGCCACCCAGGGCCTGGAAACACCATATATTTT. As protein: CASSHPGPGNTIYF.

This chain links TRBV4-1 with TRBJ1-4, with D perhaps matching TRBD1 (5 bases). Trimming took off 4 bases at V and 3 bases at J, with 12 bases between the two ends. Germline CDR1 reads MGHRA; CDR2 reads YSYEKL. CDR3 length equals 15 residues. The CDR3 sequence: CASSPTGGANEKLFF. The CDR3 nucleotides are TGCGCCAGCAGCCCTACCGGGGGGGCTAATGAAAAACTGTTTTTT.

The V call is TRBV12-3 or TRBV12-4, the J call TRBJ2-1; possibly TRBD1 or TRBD2 for D (7 bases each). The CDR3 sequence is 15 residues long. V was pared by 8 bases and J by 7 bases, with 21 bases between. CDR3 sequence: CASVSHGRGRNEQFF. Here the CDR3 DNA reads TGTGCCAGCGTATCCCATGGGAGGGGGCGGAATGAGCAGTTCTTC.

This clonotype turned up a few times. The rearrangement links TRBV15 to TRBJ2-3, with TRBD2 as a possible D gene (6 bases). Trimming removed 6 bases at V and 3 bases at J, with 10 bases between. Germline CDR1 and CDR2: LNHNV and YYDKDF (reference sequence). The CDR3 consists of 13 residues. The CDR3: CATRRGLTDTQYF. The CDR3 bases are TGTGCCACCAGACGGGGACTGACAGATACGCAGTATTTT.

This clonotype was picked up many times. The gene calls are TRBV7-2 and TRBJ2-3; the D call may be TRBD1 or TRBD2 (7 bases each). The CDR3 length is 16 residues. V shed 2 bases and J shed 2 bases, with 14 bases lying between them. CDR1 is SGHTA, CDR2 FQGNSA, per germline. For the CDR3, the DNA is TGTGCCAGCAGCTTAAAAGCAGGGGGGGCCACAGATACGCAGTATTTT. It translates to CASSLKAGGATDTQYF.

The chain couples TRBV4-1 to TRBJ2-1; D is perhaps TRBD2 (5 bases). In germline, CDR1 is MGHRA, CDR2 YSYEKL. The V gene lost 1 base and the J gene lost 5 bases, with 9 bases spanning the gap. The CDR3 has 14 amino acids. The CDR3 DNA is TGCGCCAGCAGCCAAGCGGAGGTAAACAATGAGCAGTTCTTC. Translated: CASSQAEVNNEQFF.

This clonotype has at least ten counts. The chain employs TRBV28 and TRBJ1-1, with D hard to call. This CDR3 contains 14 residues. The ends were cut back, 3 bases at V and 1 base at J, with 9 bases in the middle. Germline loops: CDR1 MDHEN, CDR2 SYDVKM. The CDR3 DNA reads as TGTGCCAGCAGTTTTGGTGGAAAGAACACTGAAGCTTTCTTT. Translating gives CASSFGGKNTEAFF. The full variable domain, in which reference TRBV28 and TRBJ1-1 provide the parts outside the CDR3, is DVKVTQSSRYLVKRTGEKVFLECVQDMDHENMFWYRQDPGLGLRLIYFSYDVKMKEKGDIPEGYSVSREKKERFSLILESASTNQTSMYLCASSFGGKNTEAFFGQGTRLTVV.

This clonotype was seen a handful of times. The chain couples TRBV4-2 to TRBJ2-3; D possibly corresponds to TRBD2 (6 bases). Germline V CDR1 and CDR2: LGHNA, YNFKEQ. There are 16 residues in the CDR3. V was pared by 0 bases and J by 3 bases, with 13 bases between. The CDR3 DNA is TGTGCCAGCAGCCAAGATTCGGGGGAGGCGACAGATACGCAGTATTTT. Amino acid sequence: CASSQDSGEATDTQYF.

About this clonotype itself: Since a much larger clone is just one base distant, this may be a read error. V gene TRBV20-1 combines with J gene TRBJ2-3; TRBD2 agrees at 12 bases. The germline gives CDR1 DFQATT, CDR2 SNEGSKA (reference sequence). The CDR3 is 17 amino acids. J gave up 4 bases and V 7 bases, and 15 bases lay outside the gene matches. This CDR3 reads CSVSPLAGGQVPDTQYF. CDR3 DNA: TGCAGTGTAAGCCCGCTAGCGGGGGGGCAGGTCCCAGATACGCAGTATTTT.